The 29 T cell receptor beta chains below all came from one sample that was sequenced in a study of read filtering for tumor transcriptome and immune sequencing. From 300 to 450 ng of RNA, a library with molecular barcoded alpha/delta and beta/gamma adaptors was made. TCRdb re-called the reads through MiXCR, storing one row per CDR3 protein. The sample lists about 62,000 distinct CDR3 sequences; roughly 19% were seen once. The sequencing input was a population of CD138-negative cells sorted from bone marrow. The receptors derive from a donor aged 40 or over with multiple myeloma.

This clonotype was seen repeatedly, ten times or more. The chain couples TRBV20-1 to TRBJ2-7, with a weak D call TRBD1 (6 bases). The germline V gene encodes CDR1 DFQATT and CDR2 SNEGSKA (reference sequence). The CDR3 extends over 11 amino acids. The V end lost 5 bases, the J end lost 8 bases, and 13 bases lay between the germline ends. CDR3 in amino acids: CSAALQGKQYF. The CDR3 coding sequence is TGCAGTGCTGCCCTTCAGGGGAAGCAGTACTTC.

This clonotype appeared a few times. The CDR3 DNA reads as TGTGCCTGCACCCCAGGGGGATCTGGAAACACCATATATTTT. Protein: CACTPGGSGNTIYF. The genes are TRBV2 and TRBJ1-3; 7 bases line up with TRBD1. The germline V gene encodes CDR1 SNHLY and CDR2 FYNNEI. There are 14 residues in the CDR3. J lost 1 base, V lost 11 bases, and 8 bases had no gene match.

This clonotype was recorded many times. The CDR3 region is CSATGGRAGGSYNEQFF. CDR3 sequence (DNA): TGCAGCGCCACCGGGGGAAGGGCGGGAGGTTCCTACAATGAGCAGTTCTTC. The V gene is TRBV29-1, the J gene TRBJ2-1; TRBD2 agrees at 8 bases. Germline assignment: CDR1 SQVTM and CDR2 ANQGSEA. Unmatched junction bases numbered 15, after V lost 7 bases and J lost 1 base. The CDR3 is 17 amino acids.

This clonotype was detected many times. A clone one base away is much larger, so this may be a read error. The chain uses TRBV24-1 and TRBJ2-1; D perhaps matches TRBD2 (5 bases). Germline V gives CDR1 KGHDR, CDR2 SFDVKD. Trimming took 1 base from V and 8 from J, leaving 17 bases between them. The CDR3 totals 16 residues. The CDR3 loop reads CATSDFTSGSDDEQFF. CDR3 DNA: TGTGCCACCAGTGATTTTACCAGCGGAAGCGACGATGAGCAGTTCTTC.

There are many counts of this clonotype. The J gene is TRBJ2-1, the V gene TRBV30; 8 nucleotides align to TRBD1. The V gene end was trimmed by 5 bases and the J gene end by 9 bases; junction bases not matched to a gene: 9. This CDR3 spans 13 amino acids. Germline CDR1 is GTSNPN and CDR2 is SVGIG (reference sequence). CDR3 DNA sequence: TGTGCCTGGGTCCGGGAGCAGGGGGCTGAGCAGTTCTTC. This encodes CAWVREQGAEQFF.

This clonotype was seen ten or more times. The V gene is TRBV10-2, the J gene TRBJ2-5, with a possible D match to TRBD2 (5 bases). V lost 4 bases and J lost 3, with 6 bases in between. There are 12 residues in the CDR3. From germline, CDR1 is WSHSY and CDR2 SAAADI. The CDR3, as DNA: TGCGCCAGCAGTGTCGGGGAAGAGACCCAGTACTTC. This sequence encodes CASSVGEETQYF.

In this sample, this clonotype turned up many times. J is TRBJ1-5 and V is TRBV20-1; D is possibly TRBD1 (5 bases). Trimming stripped 5 bases from V and 0 bases from J, with 14 bases between. The CDR3 runs 15 residues. Germline V gives CDR1 DFQATT, CDR2 SNEGSKA (reference sequence). CDR3 sequence reads: CSARNRFYSNQPQHF. DNA for the CDR3: TGCAGTGCTCGAAACAGGTTCTATAGCAATCAGCCCCAGCATTTT.

In its sample, this clonotype was seen many times. The chain employs TRBV12-3 or TRBV12-4 and TRBJ1-6, with TRBD1 matching over 8 bases. V dropped 5 bases and J dropped 2; count of bases not matched to a gene: 2. CDR3 length: 15 residues. CDR3 sequence reads: CASSMTGAYNSPLHF. For the CDR3, the DNA is TGTGCCAGCAGTATGACAGGGGCCTATAATTCACCCCTCCACTTT.

Concerning this clonotype: This may be a read error, as it is one base from a much larger clone. The genes are TRBV7-6 and TRBJ2-7, with 11 bases fitting TRBD2. The CDR3 spans 15 residues. Germline values: CDR1 SGHVS, CDR2 FNYEAQ. The CDR3 region is CVSSPTSGGTYEQYF. The CDR3 nucleotides are TGTGTCAGCAGTCCAACTAGCGGGGGAACCTACGAGCAGTACTTC.

This clonotype was seen a single time. A clone one base away is much larger, so this may be a read error. The chain carries TRBV11-1 and TRBJ1-1; 8 bases agree with TRBD1. The CDR3 runs 17 residues. The germline V gene has CDR1 SGHAT and CDR2 FQDESV (reference sequence). The CDR3: CASSPTIPGGVITEACF. In nucleotides, the CDR3 is TGTGCCAGCAGCCCCACCATTCCAGGGGGCGTTATCACTGAAGCTTGCTTT. The full variable domain, completed using reference TRBV11-1 and TRBJ1-1, is EAEVAQSPRYKITEKSQAVAFWCDPISGHATLYWYRQILGQGPELLVQFQDESVVDDSQLPKDRFSAERLKGVDSTLKIQPAELGDSAMYLCASSPTIPGGVITEACFGQGTRLTVV.

The genes are TRBV6-2 or TRBV6-3 and TRBJ2-1, with 12 bases matching TRBD1. The V segment lost 2 bases and the J segment 9 bases; nucleotides outside the gene matches: 14. In germline, CDR1 is MNHEY, CDR2 SVGEGT. CDR3 length: 18 amino acids. The CDR3 loop is CASSYLTRDRGRGSEQFF. CDR3 DNA sequence: TGTGCCAGCAGTTACCTGACCCGGGACAGGGGGCGCGGGAGTGAGCAGTTCTTC.

V is TRBV10-3 and J is TRBJ2-1; 7 bases agree with TRBD2. V was pared by 8 bases and J by 6 bases, with 13 bases of the junction left unmatched. Germline CDR1 ENHRY, CDR2 SYGVKD. CDR3 length: 15 amino acids. The CDR3: CAIRSRGEGSNEQFF. The CDR3 DNA reads TGTGCCATCCGCTCGAGAGGGGAGGGTTCCAATGAGCAGTTCTTC.

Remarks on this clonotype: This clone may be a read error of a much larger clone one base away. The chain links TRBV5-1 to TRBJ2-5, with 11 bases aligning to TRBD2. Germline-derived CDR1 and CDR2 are SGHRS and YFSETQ. The CDR3 consists of 16 residues. As DNA, the CDR3 is TGCGTCAGCAGCTTGGGCGGACTAGCGGGTCAAGAGACCCAGTACTTC. This sequence encodes CVSSLGGLAGQETQYF.

This clonotype has a count of ten or more. The CDR3 loop is CASSQNNWETQYF. For the CDR3, the DNA is TGTGCCAGCAGCCAAAATAATTGGGAGACCCAGTACTTC. The V gene is TRBV14, the J gene TRBJ2-5; no clear D gene. The CDR3 sequence is 13 residues long. The V end lost 2 bases, the J end lost 5 bases, and 9 bases lay between the germline ends. Germline CDR1 reads SGHDN; CDR2 reads FVKESK.

Many counts were recorded for this clonotype. V gene TRBV20-1 combines with J gene TRBJ2-7; maybe TRBD1 (5 bases). The length of the CDR3 is 13 residues. Trimming took 3 bases from V and 1 from J, leaving 10 bases between them. Germline assignment: CDR1 DFQATT and CDR2 SNEGSKA (reference sequence). Here the CDR3 DNA reads TGCAGTGCTAGTGTACAGGCGTCCTACGAGCAGTACTTC. Translated: CSASVQASYEQYF.

This clonotype showed up many times. The genes are TRBV28 and TRBJ2-7, with 8 bases that match TRBD1. The J segment lost 1 base and the V segment lost 4 bases, leaving 6 bases of the junction unmatched. Germline V gene sequence: CDR1 MDHEN, CDR2 SYDVKM. The CDR3 runs to 15 residues. The chain's CDR3 is CASSSQGQGSYEQYF. The CDR3 DNA reads TGTGCCAGCAGTTCCCAAGGACAGGGTTCCTACGAGCAGTACTTC. Drawing the rest from reference TRBV28 and TRBJ2-7, the complete variable domain is DVKVTQSSRYLVKRTGEKVFLECVQDMDHENMFWYRQDPGLGLRLIYFSYDVKMKEKGDIPEGYSVSREKKERFSLILESASTNQTSMYLCASSSQGQGSYEQYFGPGTRLTVT.

The genes are TRBV12-3 or TRBV12-4 and TRBJ1-5, with 9 bases identical to TRBD1. The CDR3 covers 15 residues. V was pared by 5 bases and J by 1 base, with 3 bases of the junction left unmatched. CDR3 nucleotides: TGTGCCAGCAGTGCACAGGGGGCAAGCAATCAGCCCCAGCATTTT. Translating it yields CASSAQGASNQPQHF.

This clonotype appeared a few times. The V gene is TRBV6-6, the J gene TRBJ1-5; maybe TRBD1 (5 bases). The germline V gene has CDR1 MNHNY and CDR2 SVGAGI (reference sequence). V lost 4 bases to trimming and J lost 2 bases, with 9 bases between them. The CDR3 is 14 residues long. CDR3 sequence (DNA): TGTGCCAGCAGTTCCGGACAAGGCAATCAGCCCCAGCATTTT. Its translation is CASSSGQGNQPQHF.

Turning to this clonotype: A read error likely explains this, since a far larger clone differs by one base. The chain has TRBV14 and TRBJ1-1, with a tentative D call TRBD1 (5 bases). The CDR3 is 16 residues long. Germline CDR1 is SGHDN and CDR2 is FVKESK. CDR3 region: CASSQIRGPGNSPPHF. The CDR3 nucleotides read TGTGCCAGCAGCCAGATACGGGGACCTGGTAATTCACCCCCCCACTTT.

This clonotype was counted at least ten times. This chain connects TRBV12-3 or TRBV12-4 to TRBJ2-1; the match to TRBD1 covers 7 bases. V trimming: 0 bases; J trimming: 9 bases; junction bases outside the gene matches: 2. This CDR3 is 13 amino acids long. CDR3 sequence (DNA): TGTGCCAGCAGTTTAGCGACAGGGATTGAGCAGTTCTTC. It specifies CASSLATGIEQFF.

Only a few counts were recorded for this clonotype. The J gene is TRBJ2-7, the V gene TRBV20-1; 12 nucleotides line up with TRBD1. The ends lost 6 bases at V and 5 bases at J; junction bases unmatched: 8. CDR3 size: 14 residues. Germline V gives CDR1 DFQATT, CDR2 SNEGSKA (reference sequence). This CDR3 reads CSASPGQGADEQYF. The CDR3 region has the DNA TGCAGTGCCTCTCCGGGACAGGGGGCGGACGAGCAGTACTTC.

Comments on this clonotype: The CDR3 end shows no conserved phenylalanine or tryptophan, and so a read error is likely. The rearrangement uses TRBV12-3 or TRBV12-4 and TRBJ2-2; D perhaps matches TRBD2 (5 bases). V lost 0 bases and J lost 5, with 10 bases in between. This CDR3 has 15 residues. CDR3 region: CASSLAGETTGELFL. As DNA, the CDR3 is TGTGCCAGCAGTTTAGCCGGGGAAACAACCGGGGAGCTGTTTCTT.

In its sample, this clonotype was seen many times. This rearrangement joins TRBV5-1 to TRBJ2-7; 7 bases line up with TRBD1. The germline gives CDR1 SGHRS, CDR2 YFSETQ. V dropped 3 bases and J dropped 4; count of bases not matched to a gene: 10. The CDR3 sequence is 15 residues long. CDR3 in DNA: TGCGCCAGCAGCTCAGGGGGTGGAGAGAAATACGAGCAGTACTTC. Translation gives CASSSGGGEKYEQYF.

This clonotype was counted only a few times. This rearrangement joins TRBV28 to TRBJ1-5, with a possible D match to TRBD1 (5 bases). The CDR3 totals 14 residues. The V gene lost 2 bases and the J gene lost 7 bases, with 12 bases spanning the gap. The germline V gene has CDR1 MDHEN and CDR2 SYDVKM. CDR3 residues: CASSLIQGGQPQHF. The DNA for the CDR3 is TGTGCCAGCAGTTTAATCCAGGGTGGACAGCCCCAGCATTTT.

This clonotype came up a few times. For the CDR3, the DNA is TGTGCCAGCCGCAGCACGTCAGGGAGGCCCTACGAGCAGTACTTC. This sequence encodes CASRSTSGRPYEQYF. V and J are TRBV7-9 and TRBJ2-7; perhaps TRBD2 as D (6 bases). Germline CDR1 is SEHNR and CDR2 is FQNEAQ (reference sequence). The CDR3 has 15 amino acids. V was trimmed by 8 bases and J by 2 bases, leaving 19 bases between them.

About this clonotype itself: A read error may produce the germline difference seen at one junction end. This sequence joins TRBV6-6 and TRBJ1-6; no clear D gene. The CDR3 runs to 16 residues. Germline CDR1 MNHNY, CDR2 SVGAGI (reference sequence). In DNA, the CDR3 is TGTGGCAGCAGCCCACTCGGGCAGGTCGGAAATTCACCCCTCCACTTT. This gives the protein CGSSPLGQVGNSPLHF.

Ten or more counts support this clonotype. V and J are TRBV29-1 and TRBJ2-1; the D is unclear. V lost 6 bases, J lost 6 bases, and 9 bases lay in between. From germline, CDR1 is SQVTM and CDR2 ANQGSEA. This CDR3 has 11 residues. The CDR3 protein is CSVRLGNEQFF. DNA of the CDR3: TGCAGCGTAAGACTGGGCAATGAGCAGTTCTTC.

About this clonotype itself: With a much larger clone just one base away, this may be a read error. The genes are TRBV6-1 and TRBJ1-2, with TRBD1 as a possible D gene (6 bases). The germline V gene has CDR1 MNHNS and CDR2 SASEGT. Trimming left V 6 bases short and J 5 bases short, with 13 bases between. The CDR3 is 13 residues long. In DNA, the CDR3 is TGTGCCAGCAGCCTAGGAGGACAGTATGGCTACACCTTC. Translating it yields CASSLGGQYGYTF.

This clonotype appeared many times. The V gene is TRBV4-2, the J gene TRBJ2-7; possibly TRBD1 for D (6 bases). Germline CDR1 and CDR2: LGHNA and YNFKEQ. CDR3 length equals 13 residues. Trimming took off 2 bases at V and 5 bases at J, with 10 bases between the two ends. The CDR3: CASSQNRAHEQYF. CDR3 nucleotides: TGTGCCAGCAGCCAAAACAGGGCCCACGAGCAGTACTTC.